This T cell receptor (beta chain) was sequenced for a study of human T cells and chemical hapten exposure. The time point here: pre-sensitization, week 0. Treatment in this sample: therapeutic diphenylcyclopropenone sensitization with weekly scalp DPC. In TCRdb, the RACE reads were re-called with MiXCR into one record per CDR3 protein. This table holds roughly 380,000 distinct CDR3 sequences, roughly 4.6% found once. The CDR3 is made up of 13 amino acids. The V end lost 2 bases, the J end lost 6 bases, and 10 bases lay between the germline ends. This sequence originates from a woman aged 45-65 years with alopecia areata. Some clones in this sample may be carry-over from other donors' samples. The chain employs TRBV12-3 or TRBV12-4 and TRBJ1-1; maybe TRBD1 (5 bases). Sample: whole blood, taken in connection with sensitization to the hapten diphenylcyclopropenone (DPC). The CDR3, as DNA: TGTGCCAGCAGTTTAATGAGGGGCCCTGAAGCTTTCTTT. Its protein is CASSLMRGPEAFF.